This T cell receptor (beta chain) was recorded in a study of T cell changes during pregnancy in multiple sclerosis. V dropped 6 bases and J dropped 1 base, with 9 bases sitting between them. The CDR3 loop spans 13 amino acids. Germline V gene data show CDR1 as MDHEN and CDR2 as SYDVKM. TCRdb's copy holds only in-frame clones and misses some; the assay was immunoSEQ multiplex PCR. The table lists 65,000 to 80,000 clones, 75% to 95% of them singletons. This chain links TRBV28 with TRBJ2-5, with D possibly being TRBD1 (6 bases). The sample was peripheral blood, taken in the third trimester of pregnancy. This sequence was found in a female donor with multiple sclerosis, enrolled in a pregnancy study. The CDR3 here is CASSPGAQETQYF. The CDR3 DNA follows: TGTGCCAGCAGCCCAGGGGCCCAAGAGACCCAGTACTTC.